This TCR beta chain appears in the sequencing data of a study of breast tumors, draining lymph nodes, adjacent tissues. The study's findings and limits: Tumor and nontumor repertoires were significantly more similar in luminal-like than in basal-like breast cancer. The data were judged consistent with most tumor T cells coming from lymph node and expanding in tumor. The lymph node origin of tumor T cells was framed as consistent with a hypothesis, not demonstrated. Compared with lymph nodes, tumors were less diverse; compared with nontumor tissue, more.

CDR3 length equals 17 residues. V lost 4 bases, J lost 9 bases, and 15 bases stayed unmatched. The germline V gene has CDR1 KGHDR and CDR2 SFDVKD. Each CDR3 protein gets one entry after TCRdb re-called the multiplex PCR reads with MiXCR. Here the sample spans more than 250,000 distinct CDR3 sequences, 30% being singletons. The lymph nodes were axillary draining lymph nodes from breast cancer patients. Points on this clonotype: What it binds is not known.

The sequenced material came from axillary lymph node tissue. This receptor was identified in a female donor with breast cancer. Some clones in this sample may be carry-over from other donors' samples. The chain has TRBV24-1 and TRBJ2-2; 8 bases align to TRBD1. The CDR3 sequence is CATSEPRTGLHARELFF. The CDR3 DNA reads TGTGCCACCAGTGAGCCCAGGACAGGGTTGCACGCCAGGGAGCTGTTTTTT.